This TCR beta chain appears in the sequencing data of a study of control samples from healthy donors and cancer patients. The CDR3 is 12 residues long. V lost 6 bases and J 9 bases, leaving 12 bases between the germline ends. Looked up from germline, CDR1 is MGHDK and CDR2 is SYGVNS. TCRdb's table, derived via immunoSEQ multiplex PCR, lists solely in-frame clones and lacks some. The repertoire holds approximately 110,000 clones, with roughly 90% as singletons. This chain links TRBV25-1 with TRBJ2-1; D possibly corresponds to TRBD2 (5 bases). This TCR came from a woman in her fifties or sixties in good health. The sequenced sample was blood. CDR3 amino acids: CASRATRGEQFF. CDR3 DNA sequence: TGTGCCAGCAGGGCGACTCGGGGTGAGCAGTTCTTC.